Sequencing of this T cell receptor beta chain was carried out in a study of T cell responses to AZD1222 COVID-19 vaccine. Assay used: immunoSEQ multiplex PCR; TCRdb lists only in-frame clones, some missing. The sample includes 80,000 to 100,000 clones, 85% to 90% seen only once; the top ten take 5%. The CDR3 totals 15 residues. The trim removed 4 bases at V and 6 bases at J, leaving 10 bases unmatched. CDR1 LGHDT and CDR2 YNNKEL come from the germline V gene (reference sequence). The V gene is TRBV3-1 (or the pseudogene TRBV3-2), the J gene TRBJ1-1; 8 bases are a match to TRBD1. Sequencing used peripheral blood, obtained 28 days after the second AZD1222 dose. This clonotype was obtained from an adult who received the AZD1222 COVID-19 vaccine. This CDR3 is CASSRGTGRAPEAFF. The CDR3 DNA reads as TGTGCCAGCAGCCGGGGGACAGGTCGAGCACCTGAAGCTTTCTTT.